This TCR beta chain was sequenced for a study of PD-1 blockade in classical Hodgkin lymphoma. Study at large: Patients were treated with nivolumab at 3 mg/kg, and this was given intravenously every 2 weeks.

Generated by immunoSEQ multiplex PCR, the TCRdb table keeps only in-frame clones and is missing some. Of tens of thousands of clones detected, roughly 78% appear once; the ten largest clones hold roughly a third. Study-level points and caveats: Complete responders matched newly diagnosed patients in baseline diversity. Newly diagnosed patients were said to have less baseline TCR diversity than healthy donors did.

This clone was counted a few times. No antigen is known for it. The germline V and J ends were trimmed by 8 bases and 10 bases, with 12 bases remaining between them. Germline values: CDR1 LGHNT, CDR2 FRNRAP. The CDR3 sequence is 12 residues long. The time point denotes: cycle 4 day 1 (C4D1), after 6 weeks of nivolumab. With no exception, relapse followed autologous stem cell transplantation in all patients, and brentuximab vedotin exposure varied. Progressive disease, partial response or complete response was each patient's best response. The source is a human donor with classical Hodgkin lymphoma. The V gene is TRBV12-5, the J gene TRBJ1-6; D remains unclear. The sample consisted of peripheral blood mononuclear cells (PBMCs), taken before the fourth cycle of nivolumab. CDR3 region: CASWMAGSPLHF. The DNA of the CDR3 is TGTGCTAGTTGGATGGCGGGATCACCCCTCCACTTT.